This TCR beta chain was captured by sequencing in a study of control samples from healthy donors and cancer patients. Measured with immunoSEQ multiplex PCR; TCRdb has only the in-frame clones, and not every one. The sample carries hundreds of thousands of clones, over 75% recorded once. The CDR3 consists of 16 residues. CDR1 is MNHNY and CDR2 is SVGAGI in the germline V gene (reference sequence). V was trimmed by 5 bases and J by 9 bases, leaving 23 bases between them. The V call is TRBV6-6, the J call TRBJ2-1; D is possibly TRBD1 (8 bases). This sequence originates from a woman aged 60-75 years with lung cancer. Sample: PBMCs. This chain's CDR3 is CASSTPTGAGRGEQFF. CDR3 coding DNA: TGTGCCAGCAGTACCCCGACAGGGGCGGGGAGGGGTGAGCAGTTCTTC.